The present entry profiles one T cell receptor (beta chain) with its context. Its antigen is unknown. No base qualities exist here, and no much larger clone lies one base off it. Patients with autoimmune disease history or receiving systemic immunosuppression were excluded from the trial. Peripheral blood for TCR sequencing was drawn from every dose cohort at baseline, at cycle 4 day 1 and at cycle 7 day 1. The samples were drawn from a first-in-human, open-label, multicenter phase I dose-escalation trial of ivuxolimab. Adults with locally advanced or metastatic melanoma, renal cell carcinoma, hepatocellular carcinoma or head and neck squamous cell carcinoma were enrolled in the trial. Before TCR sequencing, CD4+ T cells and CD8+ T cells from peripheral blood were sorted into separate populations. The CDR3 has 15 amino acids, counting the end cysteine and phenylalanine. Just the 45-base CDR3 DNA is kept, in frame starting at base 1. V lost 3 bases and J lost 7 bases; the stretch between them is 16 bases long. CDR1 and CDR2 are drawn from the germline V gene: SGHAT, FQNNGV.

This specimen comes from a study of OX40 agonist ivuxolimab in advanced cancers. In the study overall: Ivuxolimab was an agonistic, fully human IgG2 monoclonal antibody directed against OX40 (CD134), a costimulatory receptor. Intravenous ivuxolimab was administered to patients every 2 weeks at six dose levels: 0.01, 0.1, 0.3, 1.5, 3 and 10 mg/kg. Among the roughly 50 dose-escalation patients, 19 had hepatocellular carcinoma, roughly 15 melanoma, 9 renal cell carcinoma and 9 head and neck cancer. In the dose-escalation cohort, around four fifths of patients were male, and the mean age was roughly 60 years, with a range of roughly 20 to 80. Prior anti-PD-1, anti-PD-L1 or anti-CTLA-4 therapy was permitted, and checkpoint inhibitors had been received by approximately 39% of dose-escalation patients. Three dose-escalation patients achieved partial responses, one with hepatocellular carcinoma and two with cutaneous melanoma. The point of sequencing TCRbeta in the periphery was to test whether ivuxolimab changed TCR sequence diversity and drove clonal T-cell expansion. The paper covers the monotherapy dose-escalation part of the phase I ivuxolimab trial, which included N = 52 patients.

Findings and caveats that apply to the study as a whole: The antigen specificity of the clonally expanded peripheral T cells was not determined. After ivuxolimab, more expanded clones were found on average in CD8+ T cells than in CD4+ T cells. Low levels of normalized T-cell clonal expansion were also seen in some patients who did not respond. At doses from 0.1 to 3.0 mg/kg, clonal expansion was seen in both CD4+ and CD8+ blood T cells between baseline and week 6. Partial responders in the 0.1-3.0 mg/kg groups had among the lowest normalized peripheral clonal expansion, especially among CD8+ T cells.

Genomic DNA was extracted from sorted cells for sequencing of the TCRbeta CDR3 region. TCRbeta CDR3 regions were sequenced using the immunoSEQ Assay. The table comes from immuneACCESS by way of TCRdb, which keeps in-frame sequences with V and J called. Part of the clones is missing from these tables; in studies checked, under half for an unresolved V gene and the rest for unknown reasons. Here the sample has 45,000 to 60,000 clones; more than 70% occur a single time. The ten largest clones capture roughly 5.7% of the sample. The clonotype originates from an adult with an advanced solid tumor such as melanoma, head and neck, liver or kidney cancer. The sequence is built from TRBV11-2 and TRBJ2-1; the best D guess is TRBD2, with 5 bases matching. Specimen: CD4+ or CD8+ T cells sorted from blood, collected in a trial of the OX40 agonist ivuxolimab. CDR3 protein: CASSFVKSGWNEQFF. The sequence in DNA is TGTGCCAGCAGCTTTGTTAAGTCGGGGTGGAATGAGCAGTTCTTC. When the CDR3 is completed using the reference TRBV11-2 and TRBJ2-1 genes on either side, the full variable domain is EAGVAQSPRYKIIEKRQSVAFWCNPISGHATLYWYQQILGQGPKLLIQFQNNGVVDDSQLPKDRFSAERLKGVDSTLKIQPAKLEDSAVYLCASSFVKSGWNEQFFGPGTRLTVL.